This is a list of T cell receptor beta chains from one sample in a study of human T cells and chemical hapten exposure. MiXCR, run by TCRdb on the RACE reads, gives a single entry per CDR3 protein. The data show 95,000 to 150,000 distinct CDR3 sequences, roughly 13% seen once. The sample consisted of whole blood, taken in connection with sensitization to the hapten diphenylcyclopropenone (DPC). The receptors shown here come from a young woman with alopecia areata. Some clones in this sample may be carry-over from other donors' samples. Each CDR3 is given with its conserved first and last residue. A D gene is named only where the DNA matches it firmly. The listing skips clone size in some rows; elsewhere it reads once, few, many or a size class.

CDR3 DNA: TGTGCCAGTATGGGACGGACCAGTGAGCAGTACTTC
CDR3 protein: CASMGRTSEQYF
clone size: few
V gene: TRBV19
J gene: TRBJ2-7
D gene: NA

CDR3 DNA: TGTGCCAGCAGTGAAGTGGGGACTAAGGACACAGATACGCAGTATTTT
CDR3 protein: CASSEVGTKDTDTQYF
clone size: few
V gene: TRBV2
J gene: TRBJ2-3
D gene: TRBD2

CDR3 DNA: TGTGCCAGCAGTTTATTTACCGGGAGCGAAGCTTTCTTT
CDR3 protein: CASSLFTGSEAFF
clone size: NA
V gene: TRBV28
J gene: TRBJ1-1
D gene: NA

CDR3 DNA: TGTGCCAGCAGTCGGGGACAGGGCCTCACAGATACGCAGTATTTT
CDR3 protein: CASSRGQGLTDTQYF
clone size: NA
V gene: TRBV6-1
J gene: TRBJ2-3
D gene: TRBD1

CDR3 DNA: TGTGCCAGCAGTGAAGAGGTTGGGGCAGCCTCCTACAATGAGCAGTTCTTC
CDR3 protein: CASSEEVGAASYNEQFF
clone size: many
V gene: TRBV6-1
J gene: TRBJ2-1
D gene: NA

CDR3 DNA: TGTGCTAGCAGTTTACCCCTAGCGGGGGGGATGCCTAAGACCCAGTACTTC
CDR3 protein: CASSLPLAGGMPKTQYF
clone size: few
V gene: TRBV12-3/TRBV12-4
J gene: TRBJ2-5
D gene: TRBD2

CDR3 DNA: TGTGCCAGCAGTCCCGGGGGTAGCGGGAGCCAAGAGACCCAGTACTTC
CDR3 protein: CASSPGGSGSQETQYF
clone size: few
V gene: TRBV6-2/TRBV6-3
J gene: TRBJ2-5
D gene: TRBD2

CDR3 DNA: TGTGCCAGCAGCTTAGATGGGAGTGTAGGGGGGCAGGGTGAGCAGTTCTTC
CDR3 protein: CASSLDGSVGGQGEQFF
clone size: many
V gene: TRBV7-8
J gene: TRBJ2-1
D gene: NA

CDR3 DNA: TGTGCCAGCAGCTTATTCAGTGGAGATACGCAGTATTTT
CDR3 protein: CASSLFSGDTQYF
clone size: NA
V gene: TRBV7-7
J gene: TRBJ2-3
D gene: NA

CDR3 DNA: TGTGCCAGCAGCGTAGCTCCTGGGCTAGCGGGCAATGAGCAGTTCTTC
CDR3 protein: CASSVAPGLAGNEQFF
clone size: many
V gene: TRBV9
J gene: TRBJ2-1
D gene: TRBD2

CDR3 DNA: TGTGCCAGCAGTTCGACGGGACAGGGGTGGGGAACAGATACGCAGTATTTT
CDR3 protein: CASSSTGQGWGTDTQYF
clone size: many
V gene: TRBV11-2
J gene: TRBJ2-3
D gene: TRBD1

CDR3 DNA: TGTGCCAGTAGTATCTCGGGGGGCGAGCAGTACTTC
CDR3 protein: CASSISGGEQYF
clone size: NA
V gene: TRBV19
J gene: TRBJ2-7
D gene: TRBD2

CDR3 DNA: TGTGCCAGCAAGGATCTAGTGGCGGAGATCACAGATACGCAGTATTTT
CDR3 protein: CASKDLVAEITDTQYF
clone size: few
V gene: TRBV5-4
J gene: TRBJ2-3
D gene: NA

CDR3 DNA: TGTGCCAGCAGTTACTTCACCGGCGGGTTGACGGCCTACGAGCAGTACTTC
CDR3 protein: CASSYFTGGLTAYEQYF
clone size: few
V gene: TRBV6-2/TRBV6-3
J gene: TRBJ2-7
D gene: NA

CDR3 DNA: TGTGCCAGCAGCTTAGATCCGGGGGCGGGGTCCGAGCAGTACTTC
CDR3 protein: CASSLDPGAGSEQYF
clone size: many
V gene: TRBV11-2
J gene: TRBJ2-7
D gene: NA

CDR3 DNA: TGTGCCAGCAGCCGGGACAGGGTGAGATCCCAGTTCTTC
CDR3 protein: CASSRDRVRSQFF
clone size: few
V gene: TRBV2
J gene: TRBJ2-1
D gene: TRBD1

CDR3 DNA: TGCAGTGCTAGAGATTTAGGGGGGCTTGGAGGAAACATTCAGTACTTC
CDR3 protein: CSARDLGGLGGNIQYF
clone size: many
V gene: TRBV20-1
J gene: TRBJ2-4
D gene: NA

CDR3 DNA: TGCAGTGCCTTGGAAGTTGAGCAGTTCTTC
CDR3 protein: CSALEVEQFF
clone size: NA
V gene: TRBV20-1
J gene: TRBJ2-1
D gene: NA

CDR3 DNA: TGTGCCAGCAGCCCGGGAGTTAGCACAGATACGCAGTATTTT
CDR3 protein: CASSPGVSTDTQYF
clone size: few
V gene: TRBV5-5
J gene: TRBJ2-3
D gene: NA

CDR3 DNA: TGTGCCAGCAGTGAAGGGACATGGAAGTCCGGGGAGCTGTTTTTT
CDR3 protein: CASSEGTWKSGELFF
clone size: many
V gene: TRBV6-1
J gene: TRBJ2-2
D gene: NA

CDR3 DNA: TGTGCCAGTAGTATAGCTAGCGGGGGGGCCAGTGAGCAGTTCTTC
CDR3 protein: CASSIASGGASEQFF
clone size: many
V gene: TRBV19
J gene: TRBJ2-1
D gene: TRBD2

CDR3 DNA: TGCAGTGCTAGAGATCCGGGACACAGTACTAATCAGCCCCAGCATTTT
CDR3 protein: CSARDPGHSTNQPQHF
clone size: few
V gene: TRBV20-1
J gene: TRBJ1-5
D gene: NA